This T cell receptor beta chain was found in a study of shared clonotypes between healthy human individuals. The table came from immunoSEQ multiplex PCR; TCRdb's copy has only in-frame clones and leaves some out. The data hold about 460,000 clones, with 70% to 80% observed a single time. The CDR3 is made up of 20 amino acids. The V and J ends lost 6 bases and 6 bases, in that order; junction bases with no gene match: 22. The source of this sequence is a woman aged 40 to 50 in good health. Some clones in this sample may be carry-over from other donors' samples. The V gene is TRBV23-1, the J gene TRBJ1-4, with 10 bases matching TRBD1. Being an ORF, TRBV23-1 has a function that is uncertain. Input material: PBMCs. The CDR3 sequence: CASSDLGGQGGPWIDEKLFF. CDR3 DNA sequence: TGCGCCAGCAGCGACCTGGGAGGACAGGGGGGGCCTTGGATTGATGAAAAACTGTTTTTT.